This entry lists 10 T cell receptor beta chains sequenced from one sample in a study of blood T cell repertoires in COVID-19 (dated by TCRdb to 2020 to 2021). Receptor amplification or capture employed the immunoSEQ multiplex PCR assay. TCRdb provides this immuneACCESS table in a form limited to in-frame rearrangements. Some clones are lacking; in checked studies, under half of them reflect an unresolved V gene, and why the rest are absent is not known. The sample includes 200,000 to 250,000 clones, with 82% observed a single time. Of the sample, 8% to 10% is held by the ten largest clones. The sequenced sample was peripheral blood. Source of these receptors: a woman older than 75 with COVID-19, enrolled during active disease.

The chain couples TRBV2 to TRBJ2-1; 9 bases agree with TRBD2. V was clipped by 7 bases and J by 7 bases; unmatched bases: 5. CDR1 SNHLY and CDR2 FYNNEI come from the germline V gene. The CDR3 contains 13 residues. The CDR3 DNA sequence: TGTGCCAGCAATAGCGGGAGCGGAAATGAGCAGTTCTTC. Its translation is CASNSGSGNEQFF.

The chain couples TRBV10-3 to TRBJ2-3; D gene uncertain. This CDR3 is 14 amino acids long. CDR1 and CDR2 from the germline V gene are ENHRY and SYGVKD. V lost 0 bases to trimming and J lost 1 base, with 5 bases between them. The DNA for the CDR3 is TGTGCCATCAGTGAGTCTTCGGGCACAGATACGCAGTATTTT. Its translation: CAISESSGTDTQYF.

This chain connects TRBV28 to TRBJ2-7; D is unresolved. The CDR3 is 13 residues long. Germline lookup yields CDR1 MDHEN and CDR2 SYDVKM. V dropped 4 bases and J dropped 11 bases, with 18 bases sitting between them. The CDR3 loop is CASSSRVIQPEYF. The CDR3 DNA reads as TGTGCCAGCAGTTCCCGGGTTATCCAACCGGAGTACTTC.

The gene calls are TRBV7-3 and TRBJ2-7; the D gene is possibly TRBD2 (6 bases). Germline-derived CDR1 and CDR2 are SGHTA and FQGTGA. Trimming took off 5 bases at V and 2 bases at J, with 16 bases between the two ends. The CDR3 loop spans 15 amino acids. The CDR3, as DNA: TGTGCCAGCAGCCCATCCGGGACTCTGACCTACGAGCAGTACTTC. Amino acids: CASSPSGTLTYEQYF.

This chain joins TRBV24-1 and TRBJ2-5; 8 nucleotides align to TRBD1. V was clipped by 7 bases and J by 1 base; unmatched bases: 1. CDR1 is KGHDR and CDR2 is SFDVKD in the germline V gene. The CDR3 totals 13 residues. CDR3 DNA sequence: TGTGCCACCAGGACAGGGGTCCAAGAGACCCAGTACTTC. Its translation is CATRTGVQETQYF.

The CDR3 DNA reads as TGTGCCACCAGTGACCTAGCGGGAGATACAGATACGCAGTATTTT. Its translation: CATSDLAGDTDTQYF. The chain carries TRBV24-1 and TRBJ2-3; 10 positions match TRBD2. The germline V gene has CDR1 KGHDR and CDR2 SFDVKD. The CDR3 spans 15 residues. V trimming: 4 bases; J trimming: 3 bases; junction bases outside the gene matches: 3.

The chain employs TRBV6-5 and TRBJ2-3, with TRBD1 matching 7 bases. V lost 1 base, J lost 5 bases, and 9 bases stayed unmatched. From germline, CDR1 is MNHEY and CDR2 SVGAGI. This CDR3 comprises 16 residues. The DNA of the CDR3 is TGTGCCAGCAGTTACTTCGGGACAGCGGTGGGAGATACGCAGTATTTT. The encoded protein is CASSYFGTAVGDTQYF.

DNA of the CDR3: TGTGCCAGCAGCCAATTCAGGGCGAACACTGAAGCTTTCTTT. It codes for CASSQFRANTEAFF. The genes are TRBV14 and TRBJ1-1; tentatively, D is TRBD1 (5 bases). The germline V gene encodes CDR1 SGHDN and CDR2 FVKESK. V gave up 2 bases and J gave up 1 base, with 8 bases separating them. The CDR3 is 14 residues long. Complete variable domain (other parts from reference TRBV14 and TRBJ1-1): EAGVTQFPSHSVIEKGQTVTLRCDPISGHDNLYWYRRVMGKEIKFLLHFVKESKQDESGMPNNRFLAERTGGTYSTLKVQPAELEDSGVYFCASSQFRANTEAFFGQGTRLTVV.

This chain connects TRBV7-9 to TRBJ1-4; no reliable D call. This CDR3 contains 12 residues. Trimming took 3 bases from V and 10 from J, leaving 9 bases between them. The germline gives CDR1 SEHNR, CDR2 FQNEAQ (reference sequence). CDR3 protein: CASSFGEGKLFF. The CDR3 bases are TGTGCCAGCAGCTTCGGGGAAGGAAAACTGTTTTTT.

The chain links TRBV30 to TRBJ1-1; TRBD1 aligns across 8 bases. V shed 0 bases and J 5 bases; nucleotides not matched to a gene: 11. This CDR3 is built from 16 residues. Germline V gene sequence: CDR1 GTSNPN, CDR2 SVGIG (reference sequence). The CDR3 nucleotides are TGTGCCTGGAGTGTACGGGGCAGGGGGCGCGCAACTGAAGCTTTCTTT. It specifies CAWSVRGRGRATEAFF.